The rows below give T cell receptor beta chains drawn from one sample of a study of blood T cells in healthy people across ages. TCRdb reprocessed the 5' RACE reads with MiXCR, giving one entry per CDR3 protein. Of roughly 730,000 distinct CDR3 sequences in the sample, 56% are singletons; the top ten hold roughly 24%. Sequenced: blood. Receptor source: a man in his forties in good health. The CDR3 runs from the conserved cysteine through the conserved F or W. A D gene is named only where the DNA matches it firmly. Not every row has a clone size; where given, it reads once, few, many or a size class.

D gene	V gene	clone size	CDR3 length	J gene	CDR3 DNA	CDR3 protein
TRBD2	TRBV7-9	.	15	TRBJ2-5	TGTGCCAGCAGCTTAGCCCCACTAGCGGGGGATACGAAGTACTTC	CASSLAPLAGDTKYF
.	TRBV6-2/TRBV6-3	few	14	TRBJ2-1	TGTGCCAGCAACCCGACAGGGAGGTTCGATGAGCAGTTCTTC	CASNPTGRFDEQFF
TRBD1	TRBV5-1	few	16	TRBJ2-5	TGCGCCAGCAGCTCATCCGGGACAGGAGTCCAAGAGACCCAGTACTTC	CASSSSGTGVQETQYF
.	TRBV7-9	few	14	TRBJ2-5	TGTGCCAGCAGGAGGGACGGCGCCCAAGAGACCCAGTACTTC	CASRRDGAQETQYF
.	TRBV12-3/TRBV12-4	few	14	TRBJ1-2	.	CASSFLAEGYGYTF
TRBD2	TRBV20-1	once	14	TRBJ2-3	TGCAGTGCTAGAGACGAGCGGGGTGTGGATACGCAGTATTTT	CSARDERGVDTQYF
.	TRBV5-1	few	16	TRBJ2-1	TGCGCCAGCAGCCCCGCGTTTCGGGGGGCGGAAAATGAGCAGTTCTTC	CASSPAFRGAENEQFF
TRBD2	TRBV28	.	19	TRBJ2-7	TGTGCCAGCAGTTCCCCACGACTAGCGGGAAGGATCAGCTCCTACGAGCAGTACTTC	CASSSPRLAGRISSYEQYF
.	TRBV5-1	.	17	TRBJ1-5	TGCGCCAACAGCTTGGGGCCGGACGGGGGGCCGAATCAGCCCCAGCATTTT	CANSLGPDGGPNQPQHF
.	TRBV15	.	13	TRBJ2-7	TGTGCCACCAGCAGAAGTGGGGGATACGAGCAGTACTTC	CATSRSGGYEQYF
.	TRBV25-1	.	13	TRBJ1-2	TGTGCCAGCAGTGAAGCAAGTAGCTATGGCTACACCTTC	CASSEASSYGYTF
.	TRBV20-1	many	15	TRBJ2-4	TGCAGTGCTAGTGATGGGAAGCTAGCCAAAAACATTCAGTACTTC	CSASDGKLAKNIQYF
TRBD2	TRBV7-2	many	16	TRBJ2-4	TGTGCCAGCAGCCGGACTAGCGGGAGGGTACAAAACATTCAGTACTTC	CASSRTSGRVQNIQYF
TRBD2	TRBV6-5	once	14	TRBJ2-5	TGTGCCAGCAGCACCGGACTAGTCTGGGAGACCCAGTACTTC	CASSTGLVWETQYF
.	TRBV27	few	15	TRBJ1-2	TGTGCCGAGGCCTACCGGACAGCGAGTTACTATGGCTACACCTTC	CAEAYRTASYYGYTF
.	TRBV20-1	.	17	TRBJ2-3	TGCAGTGCTTATACAGGGAGGGGAGTCTCTAGCACAGATACGCAGTATTTT	CSAYTGRGVSSTDTQYF
TRBD2	TRBV7-2	.	17	TRBJ2-3	TGTGCCAGCAGCCTAACGGCTAGCGGGGATGTAGCAGATACGCAGTATTTT	CASSLTASGDVADTQYF
.	TRBV7-9	.	14	TRBJ1-2	TGTGCCAGCAGCTTAGGGGAACAGGGCTATGGCTACACCTTC	CASSLGEQGYGYTF
TRBD2	TRBV20-1	.	14	TRBJ2-1	TGCAGTGCTAGCTCGACTAGCGGGTACAATGAGCAGTTCTTC	CSASSTSGYNEQFF
TRBD1	TRBV2	.	15	TRBJ2-2	TGTGCCAGCAGTCCTGTGACAGGGGGGTCCGGGGAGCTGTTTTTT	CASSPVTGGSGELFF
.	TRBV27	many	14	TRBJ2-6	TGCGCCAGCAGCTTATACTCTGGGGCCAACGTCCTGACTTTC	CASSLYSGANVLTF
TRBD2	TRBV29-1	few	14	TRBJ2-1	TGCAGCGTAAGGACTAGCGGGGTTTACAATGAGCAGTTCTTC	CSVRTSGVYNEQFF
.	TRBV18	.	13	TRBJ1-2	TGTGCCAGCTCTCCAGGGGCCGCCAATGGCTACACCTTC	CASSPGAANGYTF
.	TRBV7-8	.	17	TRBJ2-1	TGTGCCAGCAGCCCCCAATCGCCGGCAGGGGTACGTGGTGAGCAGTTCTTC	CASSPQSPAGVRGEQFF
TRBD1	TRBV29-1	.	18	TRBJ1-2	TGCAGCGTTGAAGATCGTCCCTCGGAGGGGGCACGTGGTTATGGCTACACCTTC	CSVEDRPSEGARGYGYTF
TRBD2	TRBV20-1	.	14	TRBJ2-7	TGCAGTGCTAGGGGAGTCCAGCGGGGAAGCGAGCAGTACTTC	CSARGVQRGSEQYF
.	TRBV7-2	.	13	TRBJ2-1	TGTGCCAGCAGCTTACAAGTCTACAATGAGCAGTTCTTC	CASSLQVYNEQFF
.	TRBV4-1	.	13	TRBJ2-2	TGCGCCAGCAGCTCAGGGACGTTCGGGGAGCTGTTTTTT	CASSSGTFGELFF
.	TRBV3-1	few	13	TRBJ1-4	TGTGCCAGCAGCCCAACGACAGTGGAAAAACTGTTTTTT	CASSPTTVEKLFF
TRBD1	TRBV10-3	few	15	TRBJ1-1	TGTGCCATCAGTGAAAAAGGGGGCGTGAACACTGAAGCTTTCTTT	CAISEKGGVNTEAFF
.	TRBV7-8	few	11	TRBJ2-7	TGTGCCAGCAAGGGGGCCTACGAGCAGTACTTC	CASKGAYEQYF
.	TRBV28	.	12	TRBJ2-7	TGTGCCAGCTGCGGAAACTCCTACGAGCAGTACTTC	CASCGNSYEQYF
.	TRBV29-1	few	15	TRBJ2-1	TGCAGCATAAAAAGCGTGTTCTGGCCCGCCAATGAGCAGTTCTTC	CSIKSVFWPANEQFF
.	TRBV7-2	once	15	TRBJ1-2	TGTGCCAGCAGCCCCGGAGGGGGGGCGAGCTATGGCTACACCTTC	CASSPGGGASYGYTF
TRBD1	TRBV27	.	17	TRBJ2-5	TGTGCCAGCAGTATAATAGGGACAGGGGGCATTGCAGAGACCCAGTACTTC	CASSIIGTGGIAETQYF
.	TRBV9	.	15	TRBJ2-1	TGTGCCAGCAGCGACGAGGGGTTGGACTACAATGAGCAGTTCTTC	CASSDEGLDYNEQFF
.	TRBV30	.	13	TRBJ2-5	TGTGCCTGGAGTTATAACTCCAAAGAGACCCAGTACTTC	CAWSYNSKETQYF
TRBD1	TRBV7-2	.	14	TRBJ1-2	TGTGCCAGCAGCTTACCACAGGGGAACTATGGCTACACCTTC	CASSLPQGNYGYTF
TRBD1	TRBV29-1	few	13	TRBJ2-7	TGCAGCGCGGCGACAGGGGGCACCTACGAGCAGTACTTC	CSAATGGTYEQYF
.	TRBV6-2/TRBV6-3	.	14	TRBJ1-5	TGTGCCAGCACAACGGACGGATTCAATCAGCCCCAGCATTTT	CASTTDGFNQPQHF
.	TRBV7-9	few	13	TRBJ2-7	TGTGCCAGCAGCTTAGCGGGGCGTCGCGAGCAGTACTTC	CASSLAGRREQYF
.	TRBV6-6	.	15	TRBJ2-7	TGTGCCAGCAGTCTTAAACAGGTCCCCTCTTCCGAGCAGTACTTC	CASSLKQVPSSEQYF
.	TRBV7-2	.	16	TRBJ2-7	TGTGCCAGCAGCTTAGTGGGGGAACGGCGGTTGGCCGAGCAGTACTTC	CASSLVGERRLAEQYF
.	TRBV10-2	few	16	TRBJ2-1	TGCGCCAGCAGTGATGGTAGCGGATACACCTACAATGAGCAGTTCTTC	CASSDGSGYTYNEQFF